This T cell receptor beta chain was sequenced in a study of cytomegalovirus exposure and HLA in healthy donors. V lost 3 bases, J lost 6 bases, and 9 bases stayed unmatched. This CDR3 region has 15 residues. The germline gives CDR1 MNHNS, CDR2 SASEGT. This clone was seen a few times. The primer mix had 60 Vbeta and 13 Jbeta primers. Profiling relied on immunoSEQ multiplex PCR, and the TCRdb table lists in-frame clones only, not all of them. The sample has about 140,000 clones; 8.5% to 10% are singletons. The sequencing input was PBMCs. This sequence originates from a man aged 45-65 years in good health and CMV-seronegative. The chain links TRBV6-1 to TRBJ2-7; 9 nucleotides match TRBD2. The CDR3 loop reads CASSDVAGGPGEQYF. For the CDR3, the DNA is TGTGCCAGCAGTGACGTTGCGGGGGGGCCAGGCGAGCAGTACTTC.